The 7 T cell receptor beta chains below come from one sample, sequenced in a study of T cells in women clearing cervical HPV infection. Clones were read by immunoSEQ multiplex PCR, and TCRdb kept only the in-frame ones, dropping some. Its table lists 15,000 or so clones. Sequencing was done on a sample of blood buffy coat. Receptors were obtained from a woman aged 18-70 years with a cervical HPV16 infection that either progressed to CIN3+ or cleared (not recorded which).

Measured by frequency, this clone is medium-sized (0.01 to 0.1%). The read terminates 3 residues ahead of where the CDR3 ends, so the germline J gene completes it. This chain links TRBV7-9 with TRBJ2-5, with D tentatively TRBD1 (6 bases). The CDR3 extends over 15 amino acids. V gave up 2 bases and J gave up 1 base, with 11 bases separating them. In germline, CDR1 is SEHNR, CDR2 FQNEAQ (reference sequence). The CDR3 DNA, read in part, is TGTGCCAGCAGCTTATCTATGGGGGCCCAAGAGACC. Encoded protein: CASSLSMGAQET. The entire CDR3 sequence reads CASSLSMGAQETQYF. Complete variable domain (other parts from reference TRBV7-9 and TRBJ2-5): DTGVSQNPRHKITKRGQNVTFRCDPISEHNRLYWYRQTLGQGPEFLTYFQNEAQLEKSRLLSDRFSAERPKGSFSTLEIQRTEQGDSAMYLCASSLSMGAQETQYFGPGTRLLVL.

Turning to this clone: The read is 3 residues too short to cover the CDR3 end, so that end is filled in from the germline J gene. The V gene is TRBV18, the J gene TRBJ1-1; tentatively, D is TRBD1 (5 bases). The CDR3 spans 15 residues. CDR1 and CDR2 (germline): KGHSH, LQKENI. V dropped 3 bases and J dropped 1 base, with 12 bases sitting between them. The CDR3 spells CASSPNLDRNTEAFF. The CDR3 DNA, read in part, is TGTGCCAGCTCACCTAATCTCGACAGGAACACTGAA.

On this clone: Coverage ceases 3 residues before the CDR3 finishes, and the germline J gene fills in the end. This chain joins TRBV7-6 and TRBJ2-7, with 8 bases identical to TRBD1. Germline loops: CDR1 SGHVS, CDR2 FNYEAQ. Trimming cost V 1 base and J 6 bases; bases outside gene matches: 5. CDR3 size: 14 residues. The sequenced part of the CDR3 DNA is TGTGCCAGCAGCTTAGAGACAGGGGCTCGCGAG. It encodes CASSLETGARE. The CDR3 as a whole reads CASSLETGAREQYF.

Comment on this clone: The read gets to within 3 residues of the CDR3 end, and the germline J gene fills in the rest. J is TRBJ2-5 and V is TRBV5-1; 15 bases are shared with TRBD2. From germline, CDR1 is SGHRS and CDR2 YFSETQ. This CDR3 region has 18 residues. Trimming removed 4 bases from V and 5 bases from J; junction bases left unmatched: 12. Partial CDR3 DNA: TGCGCCAGCAGCACCGCCGGGACTAGCGGGGGGCTTGTGGAGACC. It codes for CASSTAGTSGGLVET. The entire CDR3 sequence reads CASSTAGTSGGLVETQYF.

On this clone: Read sequence stops 3 residues before the CDR3 end, and the germline J gene provides the missing end. V gene TRBV12-3 or TRBV12-4 combines with J gene TRBJ1-3, with 7 bases identical to TRBD1. V shed 5 bases and J 0 bases; nucleotides not matched to a gene: 4. The CDR3 loop spans 15 amino acids. Partial CDR3 DNA: TGTGCCAGCAGTAAGGGACAGCCCTCTGGAAACACC. Its translation: CASSKGQPSGNT. The whole CDR3 reads CASSKGQPSGNTIYF.

A remark on this clone: The read terminates 3 residues before the CDR3 end, so the remaining end is supplied by the germline J gene. The chain carries TRBV7-2 and TRBJ1-5; D not certain. Trimming pared 5 bases from V and 5 bases from J, leaving 16 bases between. CDR1 is SGHTA and CDR2 is FQGNSA in the germline V gene. The CDR3 is 15 residues long. CDR3 protein: CASSLGGERHQPQHF. CDR3 DNA, as far as it was read: TGTGCCAGCAGCCTGGGCGGGGAACGTCATCAGCCC.

On this clone: The read falls 3 residues short of the CDR3 end, and the missing part is taken from the germline J gene. The V and J genes are TRBV9 and TRBJ2-1; D call uncertain. Deletions cut 0 bases from V and 6 bases from J, with 16 bases between. The CDR3 consists of 16 residues. Germline values: CDR1 SGDLS, CDR2 YYNGEE. CDR3 region: CASSVAPSLSLNEQFF. The CDR3 DNA, read in part, is TGTGCCAGCAGCGTAGCTCCGTCTCTTTCCCTCAATGAG.